This TCR beta chain was captured by sequencing in a study of cytomegalovirus exposure and HLA in healthy donors. Only in-frame clones appear in the TCRdb table, and some are missing; sequencing was by immunoSEQ multiplex PCR. The sample contains 95,000 to 150,000 clones, more than 70% of which appear only once. This clone was seen a handful of times. Its antigen is not identified. Overall study findings and caveats: The investigators catalogued 160 or so TCR beta chains as cytomegalovirus-associated. In vitro work confirmed that three CMV-associated chains recognize CMV antigens.

V dropped 4 bases and J dropped 5; count of bases not matched to a gene: 5. The germline V gene encodes CDR1 WNHNN and CDR2 SYGVQD (reference sequence). The CDR3 contains 13 residues. Sequencing was carried out using PBMCs. The chain uses TRBV10-1 and TRBJ2-7, with 7 bases identical to TRBD1. The source is a woman in her twenties or thirties in good health and CMV-seronegative. The CDR3 DNA is TGCGCCAGCAGTGGGGACAGAGCCCACGAGCAGTACTTC. Amino acids: CASSGDRAHEQYF.